Included here is one T cell receptor beta chain sequence, with context. No antigen is known for it. Terminally differentiated effector memory CD45RA+ cells were excluded by CCR7 positive selection of CD45RO-negative cells. In the source study's methods: Filtering was not the same, since immunoSEQ gave junction-only sequences without quality scores. The protocol was immunoSEQ multiplex PCR, while the TCRdb copy is restricted to in-frame clones and leaves out a portion. The DNA gave D and trimming, while V, J and clone size come from that table. The sample carries around 2.1 million clones, 93% recorded once. The sample is drawn from a study of shared clonotypes between healthy human individuals. Study background: CD4 naive and memory got three plates each, CD8 naive two, CD8 memory one.

Study-level points and caveats: Among non-shared clonotypes, generation probabilities were lower than among those shared by all four donors. Expectations were that clonotype sharing among donors would be affected by sequencing depth.

This receptor was taken from a man between 18 and 35 years old in good health. Some clones in this sample may be carry-over from other donors' samples. Sequenced input: naive CD8+ T cells from PBMCs.

The CDR3 DNA follows: TGTGCCAGCAGTCGGAGGGAAGGCGACAATGAGCAGTTCTTC. Its translation is CASSRREGDNEQFF. The J gene is TRBJ2-1, the V gene TRBV6-6; possible D gene TRBD2, 6 bases. This CDR3 has 14 residues. The germline V gene has CDR1 MNHNY and CDR2 SVGAGI (reference sequence). Trimming shortened V by 5 bases and J by 5 bases, and 13 bases separated the two germline ends.